One T cell receptor (beta chain) is described in this entry. As yet, its antigen is unknown. This sample was taken from a study of blood T cells in healthy people across ages. General study points: Unknown CMV status may confound age-related changes in expanded clones. In long-lived donors, naive CD4+ cell counts and diversity exceeded those of aged donors.

Using a J-beta primer mix together with a sample-barcoded 5' primer, a second PCR was run for roughly 7 to 12 cycles. One entry per CDR3 protein, called by TCRdb with MiXCR from the 5' RACE reads. The sample lists about 1.8 million distinct CDR3 sequences, 49% occurring once. The CDR3 is made up of 15 amino acids. The V and J ends lost 3 bases and 1 base, in that order; junction bases with no gene match: 7. Germline CDR1 is SQVTM and CDR2 is ANQGSEA. The source of this sequence is a woman between 40 and 55 years old in good health. The sequencing sample was made of blood. The V and J genes are TRBV29-1 and TRBJ2-3; TRBD2 aligns across 7 bases. CDR3: CSVDRAGRGTDTQYF. The CDR3 region has the DNA TGCAGCGTTGACCGAGCGGGGCGAGGCACAGATACGCAGTATTTT.